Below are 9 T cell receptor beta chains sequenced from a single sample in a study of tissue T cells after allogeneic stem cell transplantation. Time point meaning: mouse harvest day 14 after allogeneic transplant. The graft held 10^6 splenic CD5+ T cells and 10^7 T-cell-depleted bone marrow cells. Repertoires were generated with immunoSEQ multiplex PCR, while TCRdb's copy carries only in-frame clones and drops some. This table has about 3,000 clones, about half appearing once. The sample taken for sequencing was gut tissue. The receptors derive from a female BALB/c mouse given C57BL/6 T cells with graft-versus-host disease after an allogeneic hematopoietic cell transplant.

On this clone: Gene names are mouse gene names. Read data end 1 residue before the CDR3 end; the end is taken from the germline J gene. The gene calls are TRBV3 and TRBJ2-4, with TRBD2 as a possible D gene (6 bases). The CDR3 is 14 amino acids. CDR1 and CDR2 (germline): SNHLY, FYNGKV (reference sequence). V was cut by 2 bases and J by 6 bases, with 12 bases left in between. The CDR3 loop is CASSLPWGGNTLYF. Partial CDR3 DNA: TGTGCCAGCAGCTTACCCTGGGGTGGGAACACCTTGTAC. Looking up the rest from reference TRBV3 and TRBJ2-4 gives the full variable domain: GPKVLQIPSHQIIDMGQMVTLNCDPVSNHLYFYWYKQILGQQMEFLVNFYNGKVMEKSKLFKDQFSVERPDGSYFTLKIQPTALEDSAVYFCASSLPWGGNTLYFGAGTRLSVL.

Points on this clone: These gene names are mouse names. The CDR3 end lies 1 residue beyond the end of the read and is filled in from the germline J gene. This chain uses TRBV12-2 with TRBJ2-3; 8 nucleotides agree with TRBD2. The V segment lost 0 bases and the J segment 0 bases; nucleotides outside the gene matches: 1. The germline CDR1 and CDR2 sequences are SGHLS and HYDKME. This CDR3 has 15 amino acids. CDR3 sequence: CASSLGGASAETLYF. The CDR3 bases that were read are TGTGCCAGCTCTCTCGGGGGGGCTAGTGCAGAAACGCTGTAT.

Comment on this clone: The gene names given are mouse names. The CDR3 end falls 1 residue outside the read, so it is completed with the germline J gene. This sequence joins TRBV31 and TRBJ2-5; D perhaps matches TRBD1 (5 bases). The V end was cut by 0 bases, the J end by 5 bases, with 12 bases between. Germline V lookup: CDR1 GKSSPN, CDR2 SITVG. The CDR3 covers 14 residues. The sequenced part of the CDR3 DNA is TGTGCCTGGAGTCTAGAGGGGAGAGGAGACACCCAGTAC. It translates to CAWSLEGRGDTQY. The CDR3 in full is CAWSLEGRGDTQYF.

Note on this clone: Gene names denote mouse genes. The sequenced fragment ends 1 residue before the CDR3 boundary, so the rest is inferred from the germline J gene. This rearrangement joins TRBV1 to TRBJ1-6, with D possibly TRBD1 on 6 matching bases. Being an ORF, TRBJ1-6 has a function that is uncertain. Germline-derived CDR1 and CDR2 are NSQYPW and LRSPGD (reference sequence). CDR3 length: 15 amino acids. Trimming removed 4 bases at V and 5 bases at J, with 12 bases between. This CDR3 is CTCSETGWDNSPLYF. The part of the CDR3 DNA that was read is TGCACCTGCAGTGAAACAGGGTGGGATAATTCGCCCCTCTAC.

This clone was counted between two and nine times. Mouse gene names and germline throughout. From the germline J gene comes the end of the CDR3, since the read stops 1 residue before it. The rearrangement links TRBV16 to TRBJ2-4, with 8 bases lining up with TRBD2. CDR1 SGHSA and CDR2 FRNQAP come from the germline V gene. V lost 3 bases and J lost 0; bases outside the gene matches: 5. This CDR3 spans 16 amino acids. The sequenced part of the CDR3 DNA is TGTGCAAGCAGCTTGCTGGGGGGCCTTAGTCAAAACACCTTGTAC. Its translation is CASSLLGGLSQNTLY. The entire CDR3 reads CASSLLGGLSQNTLYF.

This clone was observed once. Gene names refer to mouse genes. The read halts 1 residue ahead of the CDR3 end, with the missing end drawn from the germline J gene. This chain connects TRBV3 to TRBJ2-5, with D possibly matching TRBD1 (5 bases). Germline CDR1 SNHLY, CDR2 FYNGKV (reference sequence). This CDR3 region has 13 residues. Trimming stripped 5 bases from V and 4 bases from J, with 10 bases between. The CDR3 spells CASSPTEKDTQYF. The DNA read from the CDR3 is TGTGCCAGCAGCCCGACAGAAAAAGACACCCAGTAC.

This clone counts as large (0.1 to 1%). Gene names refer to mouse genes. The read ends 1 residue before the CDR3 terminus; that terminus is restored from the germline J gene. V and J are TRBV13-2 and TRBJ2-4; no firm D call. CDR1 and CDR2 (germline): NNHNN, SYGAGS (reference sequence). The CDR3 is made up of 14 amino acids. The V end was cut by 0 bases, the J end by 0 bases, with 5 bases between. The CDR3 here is CASGDGDSQNTLYF. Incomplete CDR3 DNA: TGTGCCAGCGGTGATGGGGATAGTCAAAACACCTTGTAC.

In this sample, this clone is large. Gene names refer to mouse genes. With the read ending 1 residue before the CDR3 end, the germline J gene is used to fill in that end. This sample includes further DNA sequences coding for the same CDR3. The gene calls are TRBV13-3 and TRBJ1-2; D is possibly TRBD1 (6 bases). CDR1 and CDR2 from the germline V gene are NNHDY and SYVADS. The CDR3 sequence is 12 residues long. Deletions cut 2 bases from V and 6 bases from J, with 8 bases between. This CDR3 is CASSDRGTDYTF. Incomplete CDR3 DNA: TGTGCCAGCAGTGACAGGGGAACCGACTACACC.

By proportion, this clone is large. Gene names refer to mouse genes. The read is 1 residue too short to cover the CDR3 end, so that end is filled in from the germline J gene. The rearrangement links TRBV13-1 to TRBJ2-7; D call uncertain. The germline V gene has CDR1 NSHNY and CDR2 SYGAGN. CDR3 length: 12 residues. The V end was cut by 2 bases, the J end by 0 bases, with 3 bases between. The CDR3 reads CASSDNSYEQYF. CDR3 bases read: TGTGCCAGCAGTGACAACTCCTATGAACAGTAC.